One and the same sample provided the 20 T cell receptor beta chains below, sequenced in a study of siplizumab effects on memory and regulatory T cells. The table came from immunoSEQ multiplex PCR; TCRdb's copy has only in-frame clones and leaves some out. The sample includes around 110,000 clones, about 94% of them seen just once. The sequenced sample consisted of non-Treg CD4+ T cells sorted from blood. These TCRs come from a human donor in good health.

The chain carries TRBV7-9 and TRBJ2-2, with D uncertain. V was pared by 5 bases and J by 4 bases, with 8 bases between. Per the germline V gene, CDR1 is SEHNR and CDR2 is FQNEAQ (reference sequence). The CDR3 has 13 amino acids. This CDR3 reads CASSLGFTGELFF. The CDR3 DNA reads as TGTGCCAGCAGCCTCGGGTTCACCGGGGAGCTGTTTTTT.

The chain has TRBV21-1 and TRBJ1-5; the D call in the table, TRBD1, was not verified against the DNA. TRBV21-1 constitutes a pseudogene. The CDR3 is made up of 17 amino acids. Written as DNA, the CDR3 is TGTGCCAGCAGCAAACCTTCCCTTACAGGGGTAAGGAAGCCCCAGCATTTT. It encodes CASSKPSLTGVRKPQHF.

This clone was seen once. The V gene is TRBV27, the J gene TRBJ2-7, with D possibly being TRBD2 (6 bases). The CDR3 extends over 15 amino acids. The V end lost 5 bases, the J end lost 3 bases, and 17 bases lay between the germline ends. Germline CDR1 reads MNHEY; CDR2 reads SMNVEV (reference sequence). CDR3 DNA: TGTGCCAGCAGTCCCTCGGTTGGGGGAGGCTACGAGCAGTACTTC. Amino acids: CASSPSVGGGYEQYF.

The chain joins TRBV7-9 to TRBJ1-4; D perhaps matches TRBD1 (5 bases). This CDR3 has 16 residues. V lost 1 base and J 7 bases, leaving 16 bases between the germline ends. Germline V gene sequence: CDR1 SEHNR, CDR2 FQNEAQ (reference sequence). The CDR3 DNA follows: TGTGCCAGCAGCTTAGGCCAAGGGGAGAACGGTGAAAAACTGTTTTTT. Translation gives CASSLGQGENGEKLFF.

This chain connects TRBV5-4 to TRBJ2-7, with TRBD2 matching 8 bases. Germline V gene lookup returns CDR1 SGHNT and CDR2 YYREEE (reference sequence). This CDR3 contains 15 residues. Trimming at V came to 0 bases and at J to 2 bases, leaving 4 bases not matched to a gene. CDR3 protein: CASSLVAGRTYEQYF. In nucleotides, the CDR3 is TGTGCCAGCAGCTTGGTAGCGGGACGGACCTACGAGCAGTACTTC.

The rearrangement joins TRBV27 to TRBJ1-5, with no clear D. The CDR3 extends over 12 amino acids. V was cut by 5 bases and J by 7 bases, with 9 bases left in between. The germline gives CDR1 MNHEY, CDR2 SMNVEV (reference sequence). The DNA for the CDR3 is TGTGCCAGCAGTACGAACCTCCAGCCCCAGCATTTT. Translated, it gives CASSTNLQPQHF.

V usage is TRBV19 and J usage is TRBJ2-5, with TRBD1 as a possible D gene (6 bases). The germline V gene encodes CDR1 LNHDA and CDR2 SQIVND (reference sequence). Trimming pared 6 bases from V and 2 bases from J, leaving 13 bases between. CDR3 length: 14 residues. The CDR3 reads CASSTGSRQETQYF. In nucleotides, the CDR3 is TGTGCCAGTAGCACAGGGTCCCGTCAAGAGACCCAGTACTTC.

The V gene is TRBV4-1, the J gene TRBJ2-2; 11 bases align to TRBD2. With 1 base clipped from V and 7 bases from J, the junction kept 8 bases outside the gene matches. CDR3 length: 17 amino acids. The germline CDR1 and CDR2 sequences are MGHRA and YSYEKL. This chain's CDR3 is CASSQVVAGGPGGELFF. CDR3 sequence (DNA): TGCGCCAGCAGCCAAGTTGTAGCGGGGGGGCCTGGCGGGGAGCTGTTTTTT.

This rearrangement joins TRBV7-2 to TRBJ1-2; D call uncertain. Between the trimmed V and J ends, which lost 1 base and 5 bases, there was a span of 14 bases. Per the germline V gene, CDR1 is SGHTA and CDR2 is FQGNSA. The CDR3 loop spans 15 amino acids. CDR3: CASSLGENWLYGYTF. As DNA, the CDR3 is TGTGCCAGCAGCTTAGGGGAAAACTGGTTATATGGCTACACCTTC.

The chain recombines TRBV10-3 with TRBJ2-7; TRBD1 matches at 7 bases. The CDR3 has 14 amino acids. J was trimmed by 1 base and V by 4 bases; bases with no gene match: 4. The germline V gene encodes CDR1 ENHRY and CDR2 SYGVKD. The CDR3 DNA sequence: TGTGCCATCAGTGGGCGACAGGGATCCTACGAGCAGTACTTC. Translation gives CAISGRQGSYEQYF.

The chain couples TRBV9 to TRBJ2-5, with D possibly TRBD1 on 6 matching bases. The CDR3 runs 13 residues. The germline V and J ends were trimmed by 4 bases and 5 bases, with 12 bases remaining between them. Germline-derived CDR1 and CDR2 are SGDLS and YYNGEE. The CDR3 spells CASSPAGQETQYF. The CDR3 nucleotides are TGTGCCAGCAGCCCCGCAGGACAGGAGACCCAGTACTTC.

The chain uses TRBV27 and TRBJ2-2, with D perhaps assigned TRBD1 or TRBD2 (5 bases each). Germline CDR1 is MNHEY and CDR2 is SMNVEV (reference sequence). Trimming took 7 bases from V and 4 from J, leaving 13 bases between them. This CDR3 is built from 14 residues. The CDR3 region is CASTTRESTGELFF. The CDR3 region has the DNA TGTGCCAGCACCACCAGGGAGAGCACCGGGGAGCTGTTTTTT.

The chain has TRBV19 and TRBJ1-1, with a possible D match to TRBD1 (6 bases). Per germline, CDR1 LNHDA and CDR2 SQIVND (reference sequence). Between the trimmed V and J ends, which lost 3 bases and 5 bases, there was a span of 7 bases. The length of the CDR3 is 12 residues. CDR3 nucleotide sequence: TGTGCCAGTAGTATGAGGGGGACTGAAGCTTTCTTT. This sequence encodes CASSMRGTEAFF.

The chain has TRBV29-1 and TRBJ2-2; D not resolved. The CDR3 is 14 residues long. CDR1 and CDR2 (germline): SQVTM, ANQGSEA. With 6 bases removed from V and 2 bases from J, the gap between germline ends came to 13 bases. The CDR3 loop reads CSVKSRPNTGELFF. DNA of the CDR3: TGCAGCGTAAAGTCCAGGCCTAACACCGGGGAGCTGTTTTTT.

The V gene is TRBV15, the J gene TRBJ2-5, with TRBD2 matching over 11 bases. In germline, CDR1 is LNHNV, CDR2 YYDKDF (reference sequence). The V and J ends lost 5 bases and 1 base, in that order; junction bases with no gene match: 6. The length of the CDR3 is 16 residues. CDR3 sequence reads: CATSRQLAGAQETQYF. Here the CDR3 DNA reads TGTGCCACCAGCCGACAACTAGCGGGGGCCCAAGAGACCCAGTACTTC.

This rearrangement joins TRBV4-1 to TRBJ2-3; 8 nucleotides align to TRBD2. CDR3 length: 16 amino acids. V trimming: 3 bases; J trimming: 2 bases; junction bases outside the gene matches: 7. The germline CDR1 and CDR2 sequences are MGHRA and YSYEKL. CDR3 sequence (DNA): TGCGCCAGCAGCCAGCCTACTAGCGGTAACACAGATACGCAGTATTTT. As protein: CASSQPTSGNTDTQYF.

J is TRBJ2-7 and V is TRBV30; 7 nucleotides match TRBD1. Germline lookup yields CDR1 GTSNPN and CDR2 SVGIG (reference sequence). The junction had 13 bases not matched to a gene; V was cut back by 2 bases and J by 6 bases. The CDR3 runs to 15 residues. DNA for the CDR3: TGTGCCTGGAGTAAAGGGGGCCTATCGGTGCTCGAGCAGTACTTC. Protein product: CAWSKGGLSVLEQYF. The full variable domain, its missing parts supplied by reference TRBV30 and TRBJ2-7, is SQTIHQWPATLVQPVGSPLSLECTVEGTSNPNLYWYRQAAGRGLQLLFYSVGIGQISSEVPQNLSASRPQDRQFILSSKKLLLSDSGFYLCAWSKGGLSVLEQYFGPGTRLTVT.

The chain combines TRBV4-2 with TRBJ1-4; no definite D call. Looked up from germline, CDR1 is LGHNA and CDR2 is YNFKEQ. The ends were cut back, 2 bases at V and 7 bases at J, with 14 bases in the middle. This CDR3 region has 15 residues. For the CDR3, the DNA is TGTGCCAGCAGCCAATTAAGGTCGGCGGGTGAAAAACTGTTTTTT. The encoded protein is CASSQLRSAGEKLFF.

This sequence joins TRBV29-1 and TRBJ2-7; 7 bases are a match to TRBD1. The CDR3 has 14 residues. CDR1 and CDR2 (germline): SQVTM, ANQGSEA. With V trimmed by 5 bases and J by 0 bases, 7 bases remained unmatched. CDR3: CSVLGQISSYEQYF. CDR3 DNA: TGCAGCGTTCTGGGACAGATAAGCTCCTACGAGCAGTACTTC.

The rearrangement joins TRBV12-5 to TRBJ2-7; the match to TRBD1 covers 8 bases. The ends lost 1 base at V and 5 bases at J; junction bases unmatched: 16. CDR1 is LGHNT and CDR2 is FRNRAP in the germline V gene. CDR3 size: 18 residues. The DNA of the CDR3 is TGTGCTAGTGGTTTGGGTACCTGGGGACAGGCATATAGTCACGAGCAGTACTTC. Protein: CASGLGTWGQAYSHEQYF.